Shown below are 25 T cell receptor beta chains from a single sample sequenced in a study of CD8 T cells in ankylosing spondylitis. TCRdb fed the 5' RACE reads into MiXCR, producing one record per CDR3 protein. The sample records approximately 350,000 distinct CDR3 sequences, approximately 22% being singletons. Sequencing was done on a sample of blood, either unsorted or a sorted T cell fraction (not recorded which). These TCRs come from a male donor with ankylosing spondylitis or in good health (not recorded which).

The rearrangement links TRBV7-9 to TRBJ2-5; D not certain. Between the trimmed V and J ends, which lost 0 bases and 6 bases, there was a span of 11 bases. This CDR3 has 14 amino acids. Germline CDR1 is SEHNR and CDR2 is FQNEAQ (reference sequence). The CDR3 sequence: CASSLALAPKTQYF. The CDR3 nucleotides read TGTGCCAGCAGCTTAGCGCTGGCCCCTAAGACCCAGTACTTC.

V usage is TRBV5-1 and J usage is TRBJ2-5; D unclear. This CDR3 comprises 16 residues. The V gene lost 5 bases and the J gene lost 1 base, with 18 bases spanning the gap. CDR1 is SGHRS and CDR2 is YFSETQ in the germline V gene. CDR3 protein: CASRETQFLIQETQYF. The CDR3 nucleotides read TGCGCCAGCAGGGAAACACAGTTCCTAATCCAAGAGACCCAGTACTTC.

The chain links TRBV5-1 to TRBJ2-7; 10 nucleotides line up with TRBD2. Germline assignment: CDR1 SGHRS and CDR2 YFSETQ. The CDR3 extends over 15 amino acids. Losses at the gene ends were 3 bases for V and 2 bases for J; bases not matched to a gene: 5. The CDR3 reads CASSWGSGGTYEQYF. DNA of the CDR3: TGCGCCAGCAGCTGGGGTAGCGGGGGGACCTACGAGCAGTACTTC.

As for this clonotype: Mismatch with germline at one junction end may stem from a read error. The J gene is TRBJ2-7, the V gene TRBV7-2; the match to TRBD1 covers 9 bases. Looked up from germline, CDR1 is SGHTA and CDR2 is FQGNSA. There are 17 residues in the CDR3. As DNA, the CDR3 is TGTGCCAGCAGCGCATATACTCCGGGACAGGGAGGATACGAGCAGTACTTT. This gives the protein CASSAYTPGQGGYEQYF.

In its sample, this clonotype was seen a few times. The rearrangement links TRBV12-3 or TRBV12-4 to TRBJ2-1, with 8 nucleotides matching TRBD1. The CDR3 totals 13 residues. Trimming removed 6 bases from V and 14 bases from J; junction bases left unmatched: 12. The CDR3, as DNA: TGTGCCAGCAGCCCGACCCCTGGACAGGGAGAGTTCTTC. Protein sequence: CASSPTPGQGEFF.

This clonotype showed up just a few times. The chain employs TRBV7-9 and TRBJ2-3; TRBD2 aligns across 10 bases. In germline, CDR1 is SEHNR, CDR2 FQNEAQ (reference sequence). This CDR3 spans 16 amino acids. With V trimmed by 1 base and J by 5 bases, 6 bases remained unmatched. The CDR3 nucleotides read TGTGCCAGCAGCTTAGTTCTTCAGCGGGGGGGAGATACGCAGTATTTT. Its translation is CASSLVLQRGGDTQYF.

Worth noting for this clonotype: One end of the junction fails to match germline, which may point to a read error. V gene TRBV5-6 combines with J gene TRBJ2-3; a possible D gene is TRBD1 (5 bases). This CDR3 has 15 amino acids. Germline V CDR1 and CDR2: SGHDT, YYEEEE. The CDR3 reads CASSFGERMTDKQYF. Here the CDR3 DNA reads TGTGCCAGCAGCTTCGGTGAAAGGATGACAGATAAGCAGTATTTT.

This rearrangement joins TRBV24-1 to TRBJ2-3; D could derive from TRBD1 or TRBD2 (5 bases each). The CDR3 sequence is 15 residues long. Germline values: CDR1 KGHDR, CDR2 SFDVKD. The V end was cut by 5 bases, the J end by 6 bases, with 17 bases between. CDR3 in DNA: TGTGCCACCAGTGTACCCGGGACCCACAGGGATACGCAGTATTTT. Translated: CATSVPGTHRDTQYF.

This clonotype has more than one count but fewer than ten. V gene TRBV12-3 or TRBV12-4 combines with J gene TRBJ2-5; 11 bases agree with TRBD2. The CDR3 has 15 residues. V dropped 3 bases and J dropped 6; count of bases not matched to a gene: 6. The CDR3 sequence: CASSFSLAGGQTQYF. The DNA for the CDR3 is TGTGCCAGCAGTTTCTCGCTAGCGGGGGGCCAGACCCAGTACTTC.

This clonotype appeared a few times. This rearrangement joins TRBV5-6 to TRBJ2-1, with 9 bases that match TRBD2. V trimming: 4 bases; J trimming: 3 bases; junction bases outside the gene matches: 8. CDR1 and CDR2 from the germline V gene are SGHDT and YYEEEE. The CDR3 spans 16 residues. Here the CDR3 DNA reads TGTGCCAGCAGCCCCTCGGCGGGGGGGTACTACAATGAGCAGTTCTTC. Amino acids: CASSPSAGGYYNEQFF.

The chain couples TRBV4-2 to TRBJ2-3; 10 nucleotides align to TRBD2. CDR3 length equals 18 residues. The trim removed 7 bases at V and 2 bases at J, leaving 15 bases unmatched. Per the germline V gene, CDR1 is LGHNA and CDR2 is YNFKEQ. The CDR3 DNA is TGTGCCAGCACCGCCTCCTTAGCGGGGGGACTAACCACAGATACGCAGTATTTT. It is translated as CASTASLAGGLTTDTQYF.

CDR3 loop: CASSLQGQLYNEQFF. The CDR3 nucleotides read TGTGCCAGCAGCTTACAGGGCCAACTCTACAATGAGCAGTTCTTC. The rearrangement links TRBV7-9 to TRBJ2-1, with D possibly TRBD1 on 5 matching bases. Trimming left V 2 bases short and J 3 bases short, with 11 bases between. Germline V CDR1 and CDR2: SEHNR, FQNEAQ (reference sequence). This CDR3 has 15 amino acids.

This clonotype came up a few times. The CDR3 loop reads CASSRDAGIETQYF. CDR3 coding DNA: TGTGCCAGCAGCCGGGACGCAGGAATAGAGACCCAGTACTTC. The V gene is TRBV3-1, the J gene TRBJ2-5; D could derive from TRBD1 or TRBD2 (5 bases each). Germline CDR1 LGHDT, CDR2 YNNKEL (reference sequence). Trimming stripped 4 bases from V and 4 bases from J, with 13 bases between. CDR3 size: 14 residues.

This clonotype was seen more than once but under ten times. The chain combines TRBV25-1 with TRBJ2-1; D is ambiguous. Germline values: CDR1 MGHDK, CDR2 SYGVNS. This CDR3 is 13 amino acids long. Trimming took off 4 bases at V and 1 base at J, with 5 bases between the two ends. The CDR3: CASSVQSYNEQFF. Here the CDR3 DNA reads TGTGCCAGCAGTGTACAGTCCTACAATGAGCAGTTCTTC.

This clonotype was detected a few times. This chain uses TRBV11-1 with TRBJ2-1; no clear D gene. V lost 1 base to trimming and J lost 8 bases, with 6 bases between them. Looked up from germline, CDR1 is SGHAT and CDR2 is FQDESV (reference sequence). CDR3 length: 12 residues. Here the CDR3 reads CASSLGSYEQFF. As DNA, the CDR3 is TGTGCCAGCAGCTTAGGCAGCTATGAGCAGTTCTTC.

The rearrangement joins TRBV20-1 to TRBJ2-1; D call uncertain. Per the germline V gene, CDR1 is DFQATT and CDR2 is SNEGSKA (reference sequence). This CDR3 has 11 amino acids. V lost 3 bases, J lost 9 bases, and 9 bases lay in between. The CDR3 region is CSARDSFEQFF. The CDR3, as DNA: TGCAGTGCTAGGGATAGTTTTGAGCAGTTCTTC.

The V and J genes are TRBV12-3 or TRBV12-4 and TRBJ2-7; 9 bases agree with TRBD1. Trimming took 4 bases from V and 2 from J; bases not matched to a gene: 3. CDR3 size: 14 residues. In DNA, the CDR3 is TGTGCCAGCAGTTGGGGGACAGGGCCCTACGAGCAGTACTTC. Amino acids: CASSWGTGPYEQYF.

The chain couples TRBV9 to TRBJ2-1; TRBD2 matches at 9 bases. Germline CDR1 reads SGDLS; CDR2 reads YYNGEE. The CDR3 runs 15 residues. With 5 bases clipped from V and 4 bases from J, the junction kept 7 bases outside the gene matches. The CDR3 bases are TGTGCCAGCAGTGGGATGACTAGCGGATACAATGAGCAGTTCTTC. Amino acids: CASSGMTSGYNEQFF. Looking up the rest from reference TRBV9 and TRBJ2-1 gives the full variable domain: DSGVTQTPKHLITATGQRVTLRCSPRSGDLSVYWYQQSLDQGLQFLIQYYNGEERAKGNILERFSAQQFPDLHSELNLSSLELGDSALYFCASSGMTSGYNEQFFGPGTRLTVL.

This clonotype was counted only a few times. This chain connects TRBV13 to TRBJ2-1, with TRBD2 matching 10 bases. Germline CDR1 and CDR2: PRHDT and FYEKMQ (reference sequence). The CDR3 covers 17 residues. After removal of 5 bases from V and 4 bases from J, the junction contained 11 bases not matched to a gene. CDR3 in DNA: TGTGCCAGCAGCACCGATGTTAGCGGGGGGCCTTACAATGAGCAGTTCTTC. Protein sequence: CASSTDVSGGPYNEQFF. Full variable domain (rest looked up from reference TRBV13 and TRBJ2-1): AAGVIQSPRHLIKEKRETATLKCYPIPRHDTVYWYQQGPGQDPQFLISFYEKMQSDKGSIPDRFSAQQFSDYHSELNMSSLELGDSALYFCASSTDVSGGPYNEQFFGPGTRLTVL.

The rearrangement uses TRBV6-5 and TRBJ2-2, with D possibly being TRBD2 (6 bases). Trimming pared 3 bases from V and 5 bases from J, leaving 10 bases between. Germline V gene data show CDR1 as MNHEY and CDR2 as SVGAGI. This CDR3 region has 14 residues. The CDR3 DNA reads TGTGCCAGCAGTTATAAGGGAGGAACCGGGGAGCTGTTTTTT. Amino acid sequence: CASSYKGGTGELFF.

This clonotype has a handful of counts. The rearrangement uses TRBV11-2 and TRBJ2-1, with 11 bases fitting TRBD2. V trimming: 6 bases; J trimming: 4 bases; junction bases outside the gene matches: 8. The CDR3 runs to 16 residues. The germline gives CDR1 SGHAT, CDR2 FQNNGV. CDR3 protein: CASRTPSGGKYNEQFF. CDR3 DNA: TGTGCCAGCAGAACCCCTAGCGGGGGGAAGTACAATGAGCAGTTCTTC.

The chain is built from TRBV10-3 and TRBJ1-2; the D gene is possibly TRBD1 (5 bases). The germline V gene encodes CDR1 ENHRY and CDR2 SYGVKD. This CDR3 has 14 residues. Trimming shortened V by 8 bases and J by 0 bases, and 13 bases separated the two germline ends. The CDR3 DNA reads as TGTGCCATCTCAGGGAGTTTAGCTAACTATGGCTACACCTTC. Protein product: CAISGSLANYGYTF.

This clonotype came up a few times. This rearrangement joins TRBV20-1 to TRBJ2-7, with D hard to call. Germline V gene lookup returns CDR1 DFQATT and CDR2 SNEGSKA (reference sequence). V lost 3 bases and J 1 base, leaving 7 bases between the germline ends. CDR3 length equals 12 residues. CDR3 nucleotides: TGCAGTGCTAGGGGCAGTTCCTACGAGCAGTACTTC. This translates into CSARGSSYEQYF.

The chain is built from TRBV11-2 and TRBJ2-2; D possibly corresponds to TRBD2 (6 bases). Trimming pared 5 bases from V and 5 bases from J, leaving 18 bases between. Germline CDR1 is SGHAT and CDR2 is FQNNGV. The CDR3 sequence is 16 residues long. The CDR3 nucleotides read TGTGCCAGCAGCCCCCTGACTAGATCTTGGACCGGGGAGCTGTTTTTT. The encoded protein is CASSPLTRSWTGELFF.

V usage is TRBV10-3 and J usage is TRBJ2-3; TRBD2 might be the D (6 bases). V lost 0 bases and J 4 bases, leaving 14 bases between the germline ends. The CDR3 extends over 16 amino acids. CDR1 is ENHRY, CDR2 SYGVKD, per germline. The CDR3 DNA follows: TGTGCCATCAGTGAGTCGAGTCTGGGGACTTCAGATACGCAGTATTTT. Amino acid sequence: CAISESSLGTSDTQYF.